The 15 T cell receptor beta chains in this list originate from one sample, sequenced in a study of cytomegalovirus exposure and HLA in healthy donors. Clones were read by immunoSEQ multiplex PCR, and TCRdb kept only the in-frame ones, dropping some. The sample includes some 170,000 clones, around 87% of them seen just once. The sequencing input was PBMCs. The receptors shown here come from a woman between 25 and 40 years old in good health and CMV-seronegative.

This chain uses TRBV2 with TRBJ1-6; perhaps TRBD1 as D (5 bases). V was clipped by 2 bases and J by 1 base, with 12 bases between them. The length of the CDR3 is 17 residues. Germline-derived CDR1 and CDR2 are SNHLY and FYNNEI. The CDR3 loop reads CASSESSGGSYNSPLHF. CDR3 nucleotide sequence: TGTGCCAGCAGTGAAAGTTCCGGGGGATCCTATAATTCACCCCTCCACTTT.

The chain combines TRBV5-6 with TRBJ2-1; perhaps TRBD1 as D (5 bases). The CDR3 spans 15 residues. Germline CDR1 reads SGHDT; CDR2 reads YYEEEE. V gave up 0 bases and J gave up 10 bases, with 17 bases separating them. The CDR3 DNA is TGTGCCAGCAGCTTGGATGGGGCCTTCGGTCAAGAGCAGTTCTTC. Its protein is CASSLDGAFGQEQFF.

The CDR3: CASSLAVGGSEAFF. The DNA of the CDR3 is TGCGCCAGCAGCTTGGCGGTGGGGGGGAGTGAAGCTTTCTTT. The rearrangement links TRBV5-1 to TRBJ1-1; D might be TRBD1 (5 bases). Trimming took 0 bases from V and 7 from J, leaving 13 bases between them. The germline gives CDR1 SGHRS, CDR2 YFSETQ. This CDR3 region has 14 residues.

The genes are TRBV7-9 and TRBJ2-7; TRBD1 matches 7 bases. Unmatched junction bases numbered 8, after V lost 7 bases and J lost 5 bases. The V gene's germline CDR1 is SEHNR and CDR2 FQNEAQ (reference sequence). The CDR3 contains 13 residues. CDR3 residues: CASKGAERDEQYF. The CDR3 region has the DNA TGTGCCAGCAAGGGGGCGGAGAGGGACGAGCAGTACTTC.

The V and J genes are TRBV7-2 and TRBJ2-7, with no clear D. The CDR3 is 12 residues long. V lost 5 bases to trimming and J lost 3 bases, with 8 bases between them. The germline gives CDR1 SGHTA, CDR2 FQGNSA. The CDR3 spells CASSDDIYEQYF. CDR3 coding DNA: TGTGCCAGCAGCGACGACATCTACGAGCAGTACTTC.

This clone was recorded only once. The gene calls are TRBV27 and TRBJ1-1; D gene ambiguous. This CDR3 comprises 13 residues. V lost 3 bases and J lost 4, with 9 bases in between. The germline V gene has CDR1 MNHEY and CDR2 SMNVEV (reference sequence). Written as DNA, the CDR3 is TGTGCCAGCAGTTTTAAAATCGGCACTGAAGCTTTCTTT. It translates to CASSFKIGTEAFF.

The rearrangement links TRBV29-1 to TRBJ2-7, with no clear D. Trimming left V 1 base short and J 0 bases short, with 7 bases between. Germline assignment: CDR1 SQVTM and CDR2 ANQGSEA. The CDR3 sequence is 13 residues long. This CDR3 reads CSVEGPGSYEQYF. The CDR3 bases are TGCAGCGTTGAAGGCCCGGGCTCCTACGAGCAGTACTTC.

There are many counts of this clone. CDR3 sequence (DNA): TGCGCCAGCAGAGTAGAGCCGGGACAGGCGCCTGGCTACACCTTC. Amino acid sequence: CASRVEPGQAPGYTF. The rearrangement joins TRBV10-1 to TRBJ1-2, with 8 bases fitting TRBD1. V shed 6 bases and J 7 bases; nucleotides not matched to a gene: 13. The CDR3 runs 15 residues. From germline, CDR1 is WNHNN and CDR2 SYGVQD (reference sequence).

V usage is TRBV5-1 and J usage is TRBJ1-2; D not resolved. The germline V and J ends were trimmed by 0 bases and 6 bases, with 12 bases remaining between them. Germline CDR1 and CDR2: SGHRS and YFSETQ. The CDR3 runs 14 residues. CDR3 region: CASSLAGEGDGYTF. In DNA form, the CDR3 reads TGCGCCAGCAGCTTGGCCGGGGAAGGAGATGGCTACACCTTC.

J is TRBJ2-3 and V is TRBV19, with TRBD2 matching 8 bases. J lost 2 bases, V lost 7 bases, and 5 bases had no gene match. Germline-derived CDR1 and CDR2 are LNHDA and SQIVND (reference sequence). This CDR3 region has 14 residues. CDR3 nucleotide sequence: TGTGCCAGTAAGGACGGGGGGGTCACAGATACGCAGTATTTT. It specifies CASKDGGVTDTQYF.

V gene TRBV19 combines with J gene TRBJ2-1; D is perhaps TRBD2 (6 bases). Germline CDR1 and CDR2: LNHDA and SQIVND (reference sequence). This CDR3 spans 17 amino acids. Trimming removed 0 bases from V and 5 bases from J, with 17 bases in between. This CDR3 reads CASSIEVWTGVNNEQFF. The CDR3, as DNA: TGTGCCAGTAGTATAGAGGTCTGGACGGGGGTAAACAATGAGCAGTTCTTC.

The J gene is TRBJ2-3, the V gene TRBV19; TRBD2 matches at 16 bases. The J segment lost 9 bases and the V segment lost 3 bases, leaving 6 bases of the junction unmatched. CDR3 length: 16 amino acids. Germline CDR1 LNHDA, CDR2 SQIVND (reference sequence). The CDR3 loop is CASSMGLAGGSQTQYF. CDR3 in DNA: TGTGCCAGTAGTATGGGACTAGCGGGGGGGTCTCAGACGCAGTATTTT.

The chain is built from TRBV18 and TRBJ2-2; D is uncertain. With 1 base removed from V and 0 bases from J, the gap between germline ends came to 9 bases. The CDR3 length is 16 residues. Per the germline V gene, CDR1 is KGHSH and CDR2 is LQKENI. The CDR3 nucleotides are TGTGCCAGCTCACCACTTCTAGAACCGAACACCGGGGAGCTGTTTTTT. Residues: CASSPLLEPNTGELFF.

This chain uses TRBV27 with TRBJ1-1; D gene uncertain. The germline gives CDR1 MNHEY, CDR2 SMNVEV (reference sequence). V was trimmed by 1 base and J by 6 bases, leaving 21 bases between them. CDR3 length: 17 residues. The CDR3, as DNA: TGTGCCAGCAGTTTATTAGTGCCGGGCCCCGAGGGTTCTGAAGCTTTCTTT. Protein sequence: CASSLLVPGPEGSEAFF.

The chain employs TRBV12-5 and TRBJ2-5, with D uncertain. This CDR3 has 13 residues. Germline V gene data show CDR1 as LGHNT and CDR2 as FRNRAP. V dropped 5 bases and J dropped 4 bases, with 11 bases sitting between them. The DNA for the CDR3 is TGTGCTAGTGGTACTAATAATAGAGAGACCCAGTACTTC. Translation: CASGTNNRETQYF.